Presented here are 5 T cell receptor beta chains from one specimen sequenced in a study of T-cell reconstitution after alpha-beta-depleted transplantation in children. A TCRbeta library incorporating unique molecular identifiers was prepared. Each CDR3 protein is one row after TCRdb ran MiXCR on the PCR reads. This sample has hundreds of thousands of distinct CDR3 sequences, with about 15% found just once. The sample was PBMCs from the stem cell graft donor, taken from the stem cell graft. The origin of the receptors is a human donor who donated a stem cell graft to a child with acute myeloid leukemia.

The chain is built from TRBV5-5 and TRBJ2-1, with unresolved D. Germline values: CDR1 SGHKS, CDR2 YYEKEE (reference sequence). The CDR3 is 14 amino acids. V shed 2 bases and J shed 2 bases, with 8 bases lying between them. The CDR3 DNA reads TGTGCCAGCAGCTTCAGTCCAACCTACAATGAGCAGTTCTTC. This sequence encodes CASSFSPTYNEQFF.

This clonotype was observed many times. The CDR3 reads CSAPGRTLGAFF. CDR3 coding DNA: TGCAGTGCTCCGGGACGCACTTTGGGAGCTTTCTTT. This rearrangement joins TRBV20-1 to TRBJ1-1; TRBD1 is a possible D gene (5 bases). In germline, CDR1 is DFQATT, CDR2 SNEGSKA (reference sequence). Trimming shortened V by 5 bases and J by 10 bases, and 17 bases separated the two germline ends. CDR3 length: 12 residues.

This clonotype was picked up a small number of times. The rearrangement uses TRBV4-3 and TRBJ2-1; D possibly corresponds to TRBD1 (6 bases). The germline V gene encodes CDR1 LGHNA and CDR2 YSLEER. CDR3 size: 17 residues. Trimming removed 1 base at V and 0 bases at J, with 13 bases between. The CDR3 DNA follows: TGCGCCAGCAGCCAAGGGGGGCTACGGAGCTCCTACAATGAGCAGTTCTTC. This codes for CASSQGGLRSSYNEQFF.

In nucleotides, the CDR3 is TGCGCCAGCAGCCAAGATCTCAGTAGTACCGGGGAGCTGTTTTTT. Translating it yields CASSQDLSSTGELFF. The chain couples TRBV4-3 to TRBJ2-2, with no clear D. Germline assignment: CDR1 LGHNA and CDR2 YSLEER. This CDR3 has 15 amino acids. Deletions cut 0 bases from V and 5 bases from J, with 10 bases between.

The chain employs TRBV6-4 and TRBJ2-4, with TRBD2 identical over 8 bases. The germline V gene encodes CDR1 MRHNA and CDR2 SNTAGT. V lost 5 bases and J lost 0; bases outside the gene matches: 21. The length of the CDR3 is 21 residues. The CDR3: CASSPLIIRGGGSLAKNIQYF. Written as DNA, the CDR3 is TGTGCCAGCAGTCCTCTTATCATCCGGGGGGGCGGATCCCTAGCCAAAAACATTCAGTACTTC.